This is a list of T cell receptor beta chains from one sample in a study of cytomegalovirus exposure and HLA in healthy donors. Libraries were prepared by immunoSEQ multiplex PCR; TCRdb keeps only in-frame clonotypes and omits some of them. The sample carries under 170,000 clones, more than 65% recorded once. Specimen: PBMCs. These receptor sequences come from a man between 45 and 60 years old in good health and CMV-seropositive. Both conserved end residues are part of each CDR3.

CSARPGSEAFF	TRBV20-1	TRBJ1-1
CASSPRTGPSYGYTF	TRBV7-9	TRBJ1-2
CASSGLLNEKLFF	TRBV9	TRBJ1-4
CASSLGAAFF	TRBV7-9	TRBJ1-1
CSLRGRGSYNEQFF	TRBV29-1	TRBJ2-1
CASSLATPGIRYTF	TRBV7-9	TRBJ1-2
CASSPSRGIDDTQYF	TRBV4-1	TRBJ2-3
CASRVALAGIETQYF	TRBV7-9	TRBJ2-5
CASSFEGGPQETQYF	TRBV13	TRBJ2-5
CASSLSRTGVGEQYF	TRBV6-1	TRBJ2-7
CASSLSENEQFF	TRBV28	TRBJ2-1
CAWTGTYEQYF	TRBV30	TRBJ2-7
CASNRDSRPSGANVLTF	TRBV5-5	TRBJ2-6
CASSLRTGGDNEQFF	TRBV5-1	TRBJ2-1
CASSPKRTDSHYGYTF	TRBV21-1	TRBJ1-2
CASGATGAGTGELFF	TRBV12-5	TRBJ2-2
CASSRTTSNGELFF	TRBV5-1	TRBJ2-2
CASSEEGENGYTF	TRBV6-5	TRBJ1-2
CASSRGEIGTDTQYF	TRBV6-6	TRBJ2-3
CATADRASEKLFF	TRBV28	TRBJ1-4
CASSTGQGSQPQHF	TRBV5-1	TRBJ1-5
CASGLQGAGEQYF	TRBV9	TRBJ2-7
CASRTSGSGTGELFF	TRBV6-5	TRBJ2-2
CAIGTGSGNTIYF	TRBV10-3	TRBJ1-3
CASSPGTDSYYEQYF	TRBV9	TRBJ2-7
CASSFAAGSTSGRSYEQYF	TRBV28	TRBJ2-7
CASSDQNDSYGYTF	TRBV27	TRBJ1-2
CASSEEETQYF	TRBV25-1	TRBJ2-5
CASGQLYNEQFF	TRBV6-1	TRBJ2-1
CASSLGLAGVVYEQHF	TRBV5-1	TRBJ2-7
CASSQEWREGPETQYF	TRBV4-2	TRBJ2-5
CASSEQGTGINSPLHF	TRBV6-1	TRBJ1-6
CASSLPGWDTEAFF	TRBV7-6	TRBJ1-1
CASSQGQYSGNTIYF	TRBV9	TRBJ1-3
CSSSFDGGEEQFF	TRBV7-9	TRBJ2-1
CASSLVGGYNEQFF	TRBV28	TRBJ2-1
CASSFQTGGTEAFF	TRBV11-2	TRBJ1-1
CASSRLAGGPTDTQYF	TRBV6-4	TRBJ2-3
CASSPDRGKVETQYF	TRBV7-9	TRBJ2-5
CSGRRGFEDNEQFF	TRBV29-1	TRBJ2-1
CASSTRQADTQYF	TRBV5-4	TRBJ2-3
CASKGWVRGLTDTQYF	TRBV19	TRBJ2-3
CASSLEGSDYEQYF	TRBV5-4	TRBJ2-7
CASSVQGKETQYF	TRBV2	TRBJ2-5
CASSIGTSGIYEQYF	TRBV5-1	TRBJ2-7
CASSISADSNQPQHF	TRBV11-2	TRBJ1-5
CASSLTLETQYF	TRBV11-2	TRBJ2-5
CASSEQGQGSGYTF	TRBV2	TRBJ1-2